Listed here are 11 T cell receptor beta chains from one sample, sequenced in a study of cytomegalovirus exposure and HLA in healthy donors. Researchers ran the PCR with 60 Vbeta and 13 Jbeta primers. The data were produced by immunoSEQ multiplex PCR, yet TCRdb's version contains in-frame clones alone and is incomplete. There are under 200,000 clones in the sample; 79% occur only once, and 0.65% to 0.75% lies in the top ten. The sequenced material came from PBMCs. The receptors shown here come from a woman in her thirties or forties in good health and CMV-seronegative.

In DNA, the CDR3 is TGTGCCAGCAGCTTGGGGGCAGGGCAGGGGGCAGATACGCAGTATTTT. As protein: CASSLGAGQGADTQYF. The V gene is TRBV5-4, the J gene TRBJ2-3; the match to TRBD1 covers 7 bases. Germline CDR1 and CDR2: SGHNT and YYREEE (reference sequence). The CDR3 is 16 residues long. Trimming removed 0 bases from V and 4 bases from J; junction bases left unmatched: 8.

This clone was detected once. The CDR3 DNA reads TGTGCCAGTAGTATAGATAGATCAGGGGGCGCGTCTGGCTACACCTTC. This translates into CASSIDRSGGASGYTF. J is TRBJ1-2 and V is TRBV19, with 8 positions matching TRBD1. This CDR3 has 16 residues. Germline values: CDR1 LNHDA, CDR2 SQIVND (reference sequence). After removal of 0 bases from V and 7 bases from J, the junction contained 10 bases not matched to a gene. Together with reference TRBV19 and TRBJ1-2, the CDR3 gives the full variable domain: DGGITQSPKYLFRKEGQNVTLSCEQNLNHDAMYWYRQDPGQGLRLIYYSQIVNDFQKGDIAEGYSVSREKKESFPLTVTSAQKNPTAFYLCASSIDRSGGASGYTFGSGTRLTVV.

This sequence joins TRBV9 and TRBJ2-7, with a weak D call TRBD2 (7 bases). From germline, CDR1 is SGDLS and CDR2 YYNGEE. Between the trimmed V and J ends, which lost 1 base and 2 bases, there was a span of 13 bases. This CDR3 spans 15 amino acids. Here the CDR3 DNA reads TGTGCCAGCAGCGTACGCGGGGGCGCCCCCTACGAGCAGTACTTC. This encodes CASSVRGGAPYEQYF.

The chain employs TRBV5-6 and TRBJ1-3, with D tentatively TRBD1 (6 bases). Germline V lookup: CDR1 SGHDT, CDR2 YYEEEE. V dropped 4 bases and J dropped 8 bases, with 16 bases sitting between them. The CDR3 covers 14 residues. The CDR3 DNA is TGTGCCAGCAGCCCCGGTGGGGGCGAGCACACCATATATTTT. Translated, it gives CASSPGGGEHTIYF.

The chain recombines TRBV28 with TRBJ2-3, with 9 bases aligning to TRBD1. This CDR3 contains 16 residues. V gave up 2 bases and J gave up 4 bases; unmatched junction bases: 7. CDR1 MDHEN and CDR2 SYDVKM come from the germline V gene. The CDR3 loop is CASSLPGQGGADTQYF. CDR3 coding DNA: TGTGCCAGCAGTTTACCGGGACAGGGTGGAGCAGATACGCAGTATTTT.

The J gene is TRBJ2-3, the V gene TRBV7-2; TRBD2 might be the D (6 bases). The CDR3 is made up of 17 amino acids. Germline values: CDR1 SGHTA, CDR2 FQGNSA. Trimming removed 1 base from V and 1 base from J, with 15 bases in between. This chain's CDR3 is CASSLVLRGWGTDTQYF. The DNA of the CDR3 is TGTGCCAGCAGCTTAGTACTTCGGGGGTGGGGCACAGATACGCAGTATTTT.

The chain recombines TRBV19 with TRBJ1-5; 9 positions agree with TRBD1. Per the germline V gene, CDR1 is LNHDA and CDR2 is SQIVND (reference sequence). The V gene end was trimmed by 5 bases and the J gene end by 3 bases; junction bases not matched to a gene: 5. This CDR3 contains 15 residues. CDR3 sequence: CASSVTGGPNQPQHF. CDR3 DNA sequence: TGTGCCAGTAGTGTGACAGGGGGACCCAATCAGCCCCAGCATTTT.

The gene calls are TRBV5-1 and TRBJ1-1, with 7 bases matching TRBD1. Per the germline V gene, CDR1 is SGHRS and CDR2 is YFSETQ. CDR3 length equals 15 residues. Losses at the gene ends were 0 bases for V and 4 bases for J; bases not matched to a gene: 6. The CDR3 protein is CASSLETGLVTEAFF. The DNA for the CDR3 is TGCGCCAGCAGCTTGGAGACAGGGCTGGTCACTGAAGCTTTCTTT.

The V call is TRBV10-3, the J call TRBJ2-3; weak D call: TRBD1 (7 bases). Germline V gene sequence: CDR1 ENHRY, CDR2 SYGVKD. There are 14 residues in the CDR3. Trimming left V 2 bases short and J 6 bases short, with 12 bases between. The CDR3 protein is CAISEGGGMDTQYF. CDR3 bases: TGTGCCATCAGTGAGGGAGGGGGCATGGATACGCAGTATTTT.

The chain recombines TRBV7-8 with TRBJ2-1; 10 nucleotides match TRBD2. The CDR3 consists of 16 residues. Germline CDR1 is SGHVS and CDR2 is FQNEAQ. J was trimmed by 0 bases and V by 5 bases; bases with no gene match: 4. The CDR3 region has the DNA TGTGCCAGCAGCGCCGCTAGCGGGGGCTCCTACAATGAGCAGTTCTTC. It translates to CASSAASGGSYNEQFF.

J is TRBJ1-2 and V is TRBV5-1; weak D call: TRBD1 (5 bases). Trimming stripped 3 bases from V and 8 bases from J, with 14 bases between. The CDR3 spans 13 residues. The V gene's germline CDR1 is SGHRS and CDR2 YFSETQ. DNA of the CDR3: TGCGCCAGCAGCTCCATCAGGGAGGAAGGCTACACCTTC. Encoded protein: CASSSIREEGYTF.